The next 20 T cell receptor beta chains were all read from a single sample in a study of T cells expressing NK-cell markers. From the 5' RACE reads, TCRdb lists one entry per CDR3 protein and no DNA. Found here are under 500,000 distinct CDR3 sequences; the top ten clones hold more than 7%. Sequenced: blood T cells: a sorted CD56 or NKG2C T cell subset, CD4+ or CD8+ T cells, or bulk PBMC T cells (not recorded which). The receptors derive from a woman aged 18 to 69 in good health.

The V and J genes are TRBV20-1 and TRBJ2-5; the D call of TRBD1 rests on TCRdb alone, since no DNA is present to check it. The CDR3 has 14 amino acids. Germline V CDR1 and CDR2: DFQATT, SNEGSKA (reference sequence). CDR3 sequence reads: CSARRGGSQETQYF.

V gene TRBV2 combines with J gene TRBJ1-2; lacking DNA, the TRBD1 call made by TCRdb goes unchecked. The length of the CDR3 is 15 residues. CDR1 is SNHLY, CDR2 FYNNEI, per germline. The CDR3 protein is CASSPPRDSAYGYTF.

The CDR3: CASRLALAENTGELFF. The rearrangement joins TRBV4-2 to TRBJ2-2; TCRdb lists TRBD2, though no DNA is available to test this call. Germline lookup yields CDR1 LGHNA and CDR2 YNFKEQ. The CDR3 length is 16 residues.

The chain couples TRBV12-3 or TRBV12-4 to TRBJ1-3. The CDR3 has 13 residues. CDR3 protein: CASNKPPGNTIYF.

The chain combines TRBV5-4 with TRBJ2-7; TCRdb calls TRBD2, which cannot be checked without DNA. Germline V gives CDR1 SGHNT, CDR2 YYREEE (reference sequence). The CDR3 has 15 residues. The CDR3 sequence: CASSLGWDSSYEQYF.

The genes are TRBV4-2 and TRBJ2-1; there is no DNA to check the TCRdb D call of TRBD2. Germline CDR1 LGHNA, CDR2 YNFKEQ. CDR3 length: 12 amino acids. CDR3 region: CASLASSNEQFF.

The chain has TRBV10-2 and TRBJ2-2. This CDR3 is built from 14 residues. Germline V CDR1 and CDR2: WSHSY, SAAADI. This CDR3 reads CASRHSGNTGELFF.

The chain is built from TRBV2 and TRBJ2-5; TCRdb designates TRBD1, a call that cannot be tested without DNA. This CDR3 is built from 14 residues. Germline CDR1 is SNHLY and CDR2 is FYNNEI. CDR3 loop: CASSAGQLQETQYF.

The CDR3: CASRIGSTIYF. This sequence joins TRBV6-5 and TRBJ1-3. The CDR3 sequence is 11 residues long. Germline loops: CDR1 MNHEY, CDR2 SVGAGI.

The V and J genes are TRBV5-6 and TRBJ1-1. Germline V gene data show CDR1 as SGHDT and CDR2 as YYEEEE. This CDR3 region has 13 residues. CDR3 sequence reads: CASSFPRVTEAFF.

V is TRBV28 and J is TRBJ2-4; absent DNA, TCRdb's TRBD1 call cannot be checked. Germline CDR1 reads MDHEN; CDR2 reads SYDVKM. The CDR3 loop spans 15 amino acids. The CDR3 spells CASSKQGAAKNIQYF.

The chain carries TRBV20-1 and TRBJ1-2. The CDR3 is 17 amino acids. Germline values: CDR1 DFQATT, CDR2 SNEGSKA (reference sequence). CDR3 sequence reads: CSARDAKEQSANYGYTF.

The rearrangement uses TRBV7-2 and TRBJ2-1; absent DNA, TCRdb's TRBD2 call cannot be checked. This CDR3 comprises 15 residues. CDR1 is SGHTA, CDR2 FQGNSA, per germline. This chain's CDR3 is CASSSTSGVLNEQFF.

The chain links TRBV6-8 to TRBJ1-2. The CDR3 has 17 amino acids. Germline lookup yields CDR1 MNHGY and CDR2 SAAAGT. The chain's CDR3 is CASSYSHCVGGIYGYTF.

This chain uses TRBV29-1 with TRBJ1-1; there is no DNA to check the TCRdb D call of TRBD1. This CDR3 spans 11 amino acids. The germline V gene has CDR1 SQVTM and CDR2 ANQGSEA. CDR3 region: CSAGLNTEAFF.

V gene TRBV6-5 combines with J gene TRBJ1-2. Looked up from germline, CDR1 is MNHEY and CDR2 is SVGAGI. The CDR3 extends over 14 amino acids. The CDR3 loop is CASSYDKVNYGYTF.

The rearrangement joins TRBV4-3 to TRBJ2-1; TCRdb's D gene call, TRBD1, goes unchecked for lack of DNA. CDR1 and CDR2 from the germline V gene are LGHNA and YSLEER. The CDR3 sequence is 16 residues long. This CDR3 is CASSQDLAGAYNEQFF.

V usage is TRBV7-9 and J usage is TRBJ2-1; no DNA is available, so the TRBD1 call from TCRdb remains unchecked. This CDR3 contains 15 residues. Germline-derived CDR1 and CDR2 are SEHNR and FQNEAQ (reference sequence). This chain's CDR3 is CASSLGGGPYNEQFF.

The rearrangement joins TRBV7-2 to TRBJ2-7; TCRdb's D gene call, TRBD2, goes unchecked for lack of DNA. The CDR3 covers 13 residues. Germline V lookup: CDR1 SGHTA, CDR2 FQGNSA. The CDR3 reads CASSPGLQYEQYF.

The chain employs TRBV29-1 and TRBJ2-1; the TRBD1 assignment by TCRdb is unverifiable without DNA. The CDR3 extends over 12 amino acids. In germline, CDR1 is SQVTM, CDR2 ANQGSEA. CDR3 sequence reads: CSPLTSYNEQFF.